This entry concerns a single T cell receptor (beta chain). TCRdb's table, derived via immunoSEQ multiplex PCR, lists solely in-frame clones and lacks some. The sample has a few hundred thousand clones, roughly 88% seen once. This sample stems from a study of blood T cell repertoires in COVID-19. The CDR3 consists of 15 residues. V gave up 4 bases and J gave up 4 bases; unmatched junction bases: 5. CDR1 is MNHEY and CDR2 is SVGAGI in the germline V gene. The chain joins TRBV6-5 to TRBJ1-3; 9 bases align to TRBD1. Sequenced input: peripheral blood. The source is an older man with acute or convalescent COVID-19. The CDR3, as DNA: TGTGCCAGCAGTTTCAACAGGGGGCAGGGAAACACCATATATTTT. This gives the protein CASSFNRGQGNTIYF.